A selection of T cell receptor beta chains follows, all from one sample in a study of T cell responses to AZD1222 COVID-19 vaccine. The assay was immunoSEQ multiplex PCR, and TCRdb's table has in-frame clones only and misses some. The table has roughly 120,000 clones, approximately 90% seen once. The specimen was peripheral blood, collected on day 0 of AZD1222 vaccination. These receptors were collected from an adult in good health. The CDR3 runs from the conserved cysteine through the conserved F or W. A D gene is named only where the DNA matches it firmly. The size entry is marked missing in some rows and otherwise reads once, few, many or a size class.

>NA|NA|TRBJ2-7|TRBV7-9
TGTGCCAGCAACCTCTTCGACGAGCAGTACTTC
CASNLFDEQYF
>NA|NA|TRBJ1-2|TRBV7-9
TGTGCCAGCAGCTTAGCAACAGTCTTTAACTATGGCTACACCTTC
CASSLATVFNYGYTF
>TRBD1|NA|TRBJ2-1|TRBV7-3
TGTGCCAGCAGCGGGACAGGGGCCTACAATGAGCAGTTCTTC
CASSGTGAYNEQFF
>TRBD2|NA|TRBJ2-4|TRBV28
TGTGCCAGCAGCCCTACTAGCGGGGGCCCTCTCAACATTCAGTACTTC
CASSPTSGGPLNIQYF
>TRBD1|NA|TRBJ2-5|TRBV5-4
TGTGCCAGCAGACAAGGACAGGTCGAAGGGACCCAGTACTTC
CASRQGQVEGTQYF
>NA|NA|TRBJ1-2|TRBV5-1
TGCGCCAGCAGCTTGGATTACGGAAAGTCTAACTATGGCTACACCTTC
CASSLDYGKSNYGYTF
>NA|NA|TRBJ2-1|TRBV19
TGTGCCAGTAGTATAGCCACAGGGTTTGAGCAGTTCTTC
CASSIATGFEQFF
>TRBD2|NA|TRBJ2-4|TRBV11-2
TGTGCCAGCAGCATTCAGAGGGGAGGGAACATTCAGTACTTC
CASSIQRGGNIQYF
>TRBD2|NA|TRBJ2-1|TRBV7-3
TGTGCCAGCAGCTTTAGCGGGGGTCCACCGGGGAATGAGCAGTTCTTC
CASSFSGGPPGNEQFF
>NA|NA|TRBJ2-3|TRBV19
TGTGCCAGTAGTAGGACAGAGAGCTATACGCAGTATTTT
CASSRTESYTQYF
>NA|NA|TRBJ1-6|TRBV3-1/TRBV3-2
TGTGCCAGCAGCCGGGACACCGCGAATTCACCCCTCCACTTT
CASSRDTANSPLHF
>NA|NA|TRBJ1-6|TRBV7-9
TGTGCCAGCAGCCTGGACTTGGGACCCCTCCACTTT
CASSLDLGPLHF
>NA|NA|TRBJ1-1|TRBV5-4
TGTGCCAGCAGCTTGGAGGCAGGCACCTTTGAAGCTTTCTTT
CASSLEAGTFEAFF
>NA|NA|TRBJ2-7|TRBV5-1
TGCGCCAGCAGCTCAGACACCGCATATCCCTACGAGCAGTACTTC
CASSSDTAYPYEQYF
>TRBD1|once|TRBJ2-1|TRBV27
TGTGCCAGCAGTCAGGACAGGAAGACCTACAATGAGCAGTTCTTC
CASSQDRKTYNEQFF
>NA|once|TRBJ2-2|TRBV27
TGTGCCAGCAGCTCCGTGGTGGGGGGGGCCAGGGAGCTGTTTTTT
CASSSVVGGARELFF
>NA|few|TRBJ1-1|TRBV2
TGTGCCAGCAGTTACGGGACAAGGAACACTGAAGCTTTCTTT
CASSYGTRNTEAFF
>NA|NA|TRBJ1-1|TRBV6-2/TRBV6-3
TGTGCCAGCAGTTCCACCGGGGGGCGCCCCGAAGCTTTCTTT
CASSSTGGRPEAFF
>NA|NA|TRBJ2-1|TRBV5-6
TGTGCCAGCAGCTTGGCCGCGCGGGGGCCCTACAATGAGCAGTTCTTC
CASSLAARGPYNEQFF
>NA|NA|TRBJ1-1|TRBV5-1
TGCGCCAGCAGCTTGGACGGGGGGACTGAAGCTTTCTTT
CASSLDGGTEAFF
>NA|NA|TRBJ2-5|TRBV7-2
TGTGCCAGCAGCTCAGCTGGGGGATGGCAAGAGACCCAGTACTTC
CASSSAGGWQETQYF
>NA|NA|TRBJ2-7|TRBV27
TGTGCAGCCGGGGGCTACGAGCAGTACTTC
CAAGGYEQYF
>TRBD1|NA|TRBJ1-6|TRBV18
TGTGCCAGCTCTCAGGACAGGGGGAATTCACCCCTCCACTTT
CASSQDRGNSPLHF
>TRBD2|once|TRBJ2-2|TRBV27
TGTGCCAGCAGTTTACTAGCGGGGTACACCGGGGAGCTGTTTTTT
CASSLLAGYTGELFF
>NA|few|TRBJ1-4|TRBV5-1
TGCGCCAGCAGCTTGGCATCGTTCCTGACCGCGGATGAAAAACTGTTTTTT
CASSLASFLTADEKLFF
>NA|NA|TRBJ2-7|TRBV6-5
TGTGCCAGCAGCCAAGGACAGTCCTACGAGCAGTACTTC
CASSQGQSYEQYF
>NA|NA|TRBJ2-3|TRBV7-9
TGTGCCAGCAGCTTAGGTCCAGGAAGCACAGATACGCAGTATTTT
CASSLGPGSTDTQYF
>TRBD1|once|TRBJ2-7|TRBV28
TGTGCCAGCAGTTTAGACAGGGTTTTATACGAGCAGTACTTC
CASSLDRVLYEQYF
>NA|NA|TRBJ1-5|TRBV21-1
TGTGCCAGCAGCATACCCGACAGGCTTAATCAGCCCCAGCATTTT
CASSIPDRLNQPQHF
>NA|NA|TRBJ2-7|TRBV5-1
TGCGCCAGCAGCCCCACAAGACTCCCCCACCAATACGAGCAGTACTTC
CASSPTRLPHQYEQYF
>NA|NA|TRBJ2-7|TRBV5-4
TGTGCCAGCAGCCCTACAGGGGACTTTAACTACGAGCAGTACTTC
CASSPTGDFNYEQYF
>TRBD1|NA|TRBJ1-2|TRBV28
TGTGCCAGCAGTCCCACGGGACAGGTCTATGGCTACACCTTC
CASSPTGQVYGYTF
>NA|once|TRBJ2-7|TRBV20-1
TGCAGTGCCACCCCGACCATGCAGTACTTC
CSATPTMQYF
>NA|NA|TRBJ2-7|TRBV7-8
TGTGCCAGCAGCTCCCCCGGCCAGGGTGTACGGGAGCAGTACTTC
CASSSPGQGVREQYF
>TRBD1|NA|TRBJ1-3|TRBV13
TGTGCCAGCAGCCCCAGGGGGCCATCCGGAAACACCATATATTTT
CASSPRGPSGNTIYF
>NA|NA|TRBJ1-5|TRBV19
TGTGCCAGTAGTCCGGACCCCTACAGGGGCAATCAGCCCCAGCATTTT
CASSPDPYRGNQPQHF
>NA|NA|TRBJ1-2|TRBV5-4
TGTGCCAGCAGCTTGTATCCGGGGTTCTATGGCTACACCTTC
CASSLYPGFYGYTF
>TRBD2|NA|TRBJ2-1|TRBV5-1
TGCGCCAGCAGCTTTGCGGGGGGGCAATCCTACAATGAGCAGTTCTTC
CASSFAGGQSYNEQFF
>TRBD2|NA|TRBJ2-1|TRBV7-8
TGTGCCAGCAGCGGGGAGCGGGGGCCCTCCTACAATGAGCAGTTCTTC
CASSGERGPSYNEQFF
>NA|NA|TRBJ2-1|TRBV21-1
TGTGCCAGCAGCAAAGTGCTTTGGGGGGGGTACAATGAGCAGTTCTTC
CASSKVLWGGYNEQFF
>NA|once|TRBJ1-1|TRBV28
TGTGCCAGCAGTTTAGTTGCCCTTATGTCAGGCTACACTGAAGCTTTCTTT
CASSLVALMSGYTEAFF
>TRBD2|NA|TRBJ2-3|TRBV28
TGTGCCAGCAGTTCCCCGGGACTAGGATTGGGGGCAGATACGCAGTATTTT
CASSSPGLGLGADTQYF
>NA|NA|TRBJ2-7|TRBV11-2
TGTGCCAGCAGCCCAGACGGCTCCTACGAGCAGTACTTC
CASSPDGSYEQYF
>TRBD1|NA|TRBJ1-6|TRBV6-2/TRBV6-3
TGTGCCAGCAGTTACAACGCCCCGGACAGGCCAGGCGATTCACCCCTCCACTTT
CASSYNAPDRPGDSPLHF
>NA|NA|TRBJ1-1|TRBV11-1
TGTGCCAGCAGCTTAGCAGGGGGGACGAACACTGAAGCTTTCTTT
CASSLAGGTNTEAFF
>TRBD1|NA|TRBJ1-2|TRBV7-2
TGTGCCAGCAGTCCCGGGACAGGGGGCATTGGCTACACCTTC
CASSPGTGGIGYTF
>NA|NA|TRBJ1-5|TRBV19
TGTGCCAGTAGTTACGGCGGGGGGGTCGTCAATCAGCCCCAGCATTTT
CASSYGGGVVNQPQHF
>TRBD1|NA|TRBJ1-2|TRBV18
TGTGCCAGCTCACAGACGACAGGGGGCAATAACTATGGCTACACCTTC
CASSQTTGGNNYGYTF
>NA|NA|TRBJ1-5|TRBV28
TGTGCCAGCAGTTTCCACAGGGACAATCAGCCCCAGCATTTT
CASSFHRDNQPQHF
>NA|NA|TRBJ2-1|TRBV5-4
TGTGCCAGCAGTCCAGGGTTTGGGGAGCAGTTCTTC
CASSPGFGEQFF
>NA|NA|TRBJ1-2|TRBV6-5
TGTGCCAGCAGTTGGAGTGAGAATAACTATGGCTACACCTTC
CASSWSENNYGYTF
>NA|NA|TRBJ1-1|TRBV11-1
TGTGCCAGTCGGGGACAGAACACTGAAGCTTTCTTT
CASRGQNTEAFF
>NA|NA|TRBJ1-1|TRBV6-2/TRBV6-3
TGTGCCAGCAGTCGGGGGGCTGAAGCTTTCTTT
CASSRGAEAFF
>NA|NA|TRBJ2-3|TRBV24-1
TGTGCCACCAGTGACCGACAGACTCCCACAGATACGCAGTATTTT
CATSDRQTPTDTQYF
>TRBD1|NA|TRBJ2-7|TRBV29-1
TGCAGCGTGCACAGGGGGCTCGAGCAGTACTTC
CSVHRGLEQYF
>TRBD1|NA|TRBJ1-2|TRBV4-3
TGCGCCAGCAGCCAAGATGGTGGAAACACAGGGGGCTTTGGCTACACCTTC
CASSQDGGNTGGFGYTF
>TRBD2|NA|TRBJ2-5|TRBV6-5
TGTGCCAGCAGTCCGTTTGGGGGGGTCGGGGAGACCCAGTACTTC
CASSPFGGVGETQYF